Listed here is a single T cell receptor (beta chain). Antigen: not known. This specimen belongs to a study of PD-1 blockade in classical Hodgkin lymphoma. Study-level results: Reports described newly diagnosed patients as having lower baseline TCR diversity than healthy donors. Nothing has yet pinned down what causes the repertoire differences, possibly disease activity or prior therapy.

Libraries were prepared by immunoSEQ multiplex PCR; TCRdb keeps only in-frame clonotypes and omits some of them. The data show 15,000 or so clones, 70% to 90% seen once. Every single patient, without exception, relapsed after autologous stem cell transplantation, and brentuximab vedotin exposure varied. Best response was recorded as complete response, partial response or progressive disease. The germline V gene encodes CDR1 SGHAT and CDR2 FQNNGV. Deletions cut 5 bases from V and 0 bases from J, with 13 bases between. The CDR3 runs 15 residues. The source was peripheral blood mononuclear cells (PBMCs), collected at baseline. V is TRBV11-2 and J is TRBJ1-2, with a weak D call TRBD1 (5 bases). The TCR was taken from a human donor with classical Hodgkin lymphoma. The CDR3 region is CASSAGAGANYGYTF. The CDR3 region has the DNA TGTGCCAGCAGCGCCGGGGCAGGAGCTAACTATGGCTACACCTTC.